This TCR beta chain was documented in a study of untreated major depressive disorder. Every participant had European ancestry. Thawed PBMCs underwent magnetic negative selection for CD4+ T cells. Typically approximately 96% of enriched cells were CD4+. TCRdb's copy holds only in-frame clones and misses some; the assay was immunoSEQ multiplex PCR. The table has more than 20,000 clones, roughly 91% seen once. Trimming cost V 1 base and J 4 bases, with 8 bases left between them. This CDR3 has 13 amino acids. CDR1 is GTSNPN, CDR2 SVGIG, per germline (reference sequence). The specimen was CD4+ T cells from PBMCs. The chain joins TRBV30 to TRBJ2-1; D possibly corresponds to TRBD1 (6 bases). This receptor was identified in a man younger than 45 in good health. As DNA, the CDR3 is TGTGCCTGGAGTGGACAGGTTTACAATGAGCAGTTCTTC. Encoded protein: CAWSGQVYNEQFF.